A single sample is the source of the 20 T cell receptor beta chains below, sequenced in a study of T cells expressing NK-cell markers. TCRdb reanalyzed the 5' RACE reads, giving one entry per CDR3 protein sequence and no DNA. The sample table sets out about 690 distinct CDR3 sequences. The sample consisted of blood T cells: a sorted CD56 or NKG2C T cell subset, CD4+ or CD8+ T cells, or bulk PBMC T cells (not recorded which). These receptors originate from a woman aged 18-29 years in good health.

Its frequency marks this clonotype as large (0.1 to 1%). The chain uses TRBV5-1 and TRBJ2-3. CDR1 SGHRS and CDR2 YFSETQ come from the germline V gene. This CDR3 comprises 14 residues. The CDR3 spells CASSLGQASDTQYF.

The chain recombines TRBV27 with TRBJ1-1; TCRdb outputs TRBD1, but without DNA this stays unchecked. The CDR3 sequence is 15 residues long. CDR1 is MNHEY, CDR2 SMNVEV, per germline (reference sequence). CDR3 in amino acids: CASSVTTGGLTEAFF.

The chain couples TRBV7-6 to TRBJ2-2; the TRBD2 assignment by TCRdb is unverifiable without DNA. Germline lookup yields CDR1 SGHVS and CDR2 FNYEAQ. The CDR3 is made up of 16 amino acids. This CDR3 is CASSSRTSGGTGELFF.

The chain has TRBV7-9 and TRBJ2-1; TCRdb lists TRBD2, though no DNA is available to test this call. The CDR3 loop spans 16 amino acids. CDR1 and CDR2 (germline): SEHNR, FQNEAQ (reference sequence). The CDR3 sequence is CASSQPGLAGNNEQFF.

The chain employs TRBV24-1 and TRBJ1-2; the D gene TCRdb calls, TRBD1, cannot be checked with no DNA. The CDR3 has 15 amino acids. CDR1 KGHDR and CDR2 SFDVKD come from the germline V gene. CDR3: CATFDSRAPNYGYTF.

V usage is TRBV10-1 and J usage is TRBJ2-1; TCRdb selects TRBD1, and the lack of DNA leaves this call unchecked. Germline CDR1 reads WNHNN; CDR2 reads SYGVQD (reference sequence). The length of the CDR3 is 15 residues. This CDR3 is CASSVGVMPYNEQFF.

The CDR3 protein is CASSLVFWAAMNTEAFF. V and J are TRBV11-3 and TRBJ1-1. Germline values: CDR1 SGHNT, CDR2 YENEEA. The CDR3 has 17 amino acids.

The chain links TRBV4-2 to TRBJ2-6; with no DNA, the TCRdb D assignment of TRBD2 cannot be verified. Germline loops: CDR1 LGHNA, CDR2 YNFKEQ. This CDR3 has 17 amino acids. The chain's CDR3 is CASSQGNSPSGANVLTF.

This sequence joins TRBV12-3 or TRBV12-4 and TRBJ2-1; TCRdb reports TRBD1, a call that lacks DNA to check it against. This CDR3 region has 17 residues. CDR3 amino acids: CASSFAGFWGTKNEQFF.

The chain couples TRBV6-1 to TRBJ2-2; there is no DNA to check the TCRdb D call of TRBD2. CDR1 MNHNS and CDR2 SASEGT come from the germline V gene. The CDR3 contains 14 residues. CDR3 in amino acids: CASSPGPYTGELFF.

The genes are TRBV7-9 and TRBJ2-2. The CDR3 extends over 14 amino acids. Germline loops: CDR1 SEHNR, CDR2 FQNEAQ (reference sequence). This CDR3 is CASSTWTLTGELFF.

The chain uses TRBV11-2 and TRBJ1-6; with no DNA, the TCRdb D assignment of TRBD1 cannot be verified. This CDR3 is built from 16 residues. Germline V gene sequence: CDR1 SGHAT, CDR2 FQNNGV. The CDR3 spells CASSLVRTGRRAPLHF. The entire variable domain, with the rest obtained from reference TRBV11-2 and TRBJ1-6, is as follows: EAGVAQSPRYKIIEKRQSVAFWCNPISGHATLYWYQQILGQGPKLLIQFQNNGVVDDSQLPKDRFSAERLKGVDSTLKIQPAKLEDSAVYLCASSLVRTGRRAPLHFGNGTRLTVT.

In terms of frequency, this clonotype is medium-sized (0.01 to 0.1%). The chain employs TRBV4-3 and TRBJ2-2; as DNA is missing, the TRBD1 call by TCRdb cannot be tested. CDR1 is LGHNA and CDR2 is YSLEER in the germline V gene. This CDR3 comprises 16 residues. The CDR3 here is CASSQNRDPNTGELFF.

The chain uses TRBV27 and TRBJ1-1; checking the TCRdb D call of TRBD1 is not possible without DNA. The CDR3 is 15 residues long. Germline V gene data show CDR1 as MNHEY and CDR2 as SMNVEV (reference sequence). The CDR3 loop is CASSLLWTANTEAFF.

The rearrangement joins TRBV6-2 or TRBV6-3 to TRBJ2-7; TCRdb lists TRBD2, though no DNA is available to test this call. Germline loops: CDR1 MNHEY, CDR2 SVGEGT. The CDR3 runs 16 residues. This chain's CDR3 is CASNTGTSGLGYEQYF.

This chain joins TRBV7-9 and TRBJ2-7; TCRdb designates TRBD1, a call that cannot be tested without DNA. The germline CDR1 and CDR2 sequences are SEHNR and FQNEAQ (reference sequence). The CDR3 length is 16 residues. This chain's CDR3 is CASSFSPGHQPYEQYF.

CDR3 in amino acids: CASSPPDRGPFYEQYF. The chain links TRBV18 to TRBJ2-7; absent DNA, TCRdb's TRBD1 call cannot be checked. The CDR3 spans 16 residues. The germline CDR1 and CDR2 sequences are KGHSH and LQKENI.

V usage is TRBV2 and J usage is TRBJ2-2; TCRdb returns TRBD2, unconfirmable since there is no DNA. Germline CDR1 and CDR2: SNHLY and FYNNEI. This CDR3 contains 16 residues. The CDR3 is CASSERLAGSTGELFF.

In terms of frequency, this clonotype is medium-sized. CDR3 in amino acids: CASTHGNRGGGSNQPQHF. The chain combines TRBV12-3 or TRBV12-4 with TRBJ1-5; TCRdb calls TRBD1, which cannot be checked without DNA. The CDR3 covers 18 residues.

In terms of frequency, this clonotype is medium-sized. V is TRBV5-4 and J is TRBJ2-1; TCRdb picks TRBD2, but there is no DNA to check that call. The CDR3 runs 16 residues. Germline lookup yields CDR1 SGHNT and CDR2 YYREEE (reference sequence). CDR3: CASSLMGTSGGNEQFF.